The clone carrying this T cell receptor (beta chain) was seen once. The data were obtained in a study of CD8 T cells in Susac syndrome. From blood CD8+ and CD4+ T cells, the TCR beta chain was sequenced. Controls were healthy donors chosen to match patients in age and sex. TEMRA cells were FACS-enriched and CD8+ and CD4+ T cells negatively isolated. RNA in amounts of about 0.45 to 1 ug was reverse transcribed with random hexamers. Amplification of TCR beta CDR3 spanned 54 Vbeta and 13 Jbeta via immunoSEQ multiplex PCR. MiXCR, run by TCRdb on the immunoSEQ multiplex PCR reads, gives a single entry per CDR3 protein. In the table there are around 170,000 distinct CDR3 sequences, about 91% of which are singletons. Germline assignment: CDR1 DFQATT and CDR2 SNEGSKA (reference sequence). The CDR3 runs 15 residues. The V gene end was trimmed by 6 bases and the J gene end by 4 bases; junction bases not matched to a gene: 13.

The source is a human donor in good health. The sample consisted of CD4+ T cells from PBMCs. This chain joins TRBV20-1 and TRBJ2-3; 7 bases map to TRBD1. CDR3 nucleotide sequence: TGCAGTGCCCGATTAACCCGGACAGGCTCAGATACGCAGTATTTT. It specifies CSARLTRTGSDTQYF.